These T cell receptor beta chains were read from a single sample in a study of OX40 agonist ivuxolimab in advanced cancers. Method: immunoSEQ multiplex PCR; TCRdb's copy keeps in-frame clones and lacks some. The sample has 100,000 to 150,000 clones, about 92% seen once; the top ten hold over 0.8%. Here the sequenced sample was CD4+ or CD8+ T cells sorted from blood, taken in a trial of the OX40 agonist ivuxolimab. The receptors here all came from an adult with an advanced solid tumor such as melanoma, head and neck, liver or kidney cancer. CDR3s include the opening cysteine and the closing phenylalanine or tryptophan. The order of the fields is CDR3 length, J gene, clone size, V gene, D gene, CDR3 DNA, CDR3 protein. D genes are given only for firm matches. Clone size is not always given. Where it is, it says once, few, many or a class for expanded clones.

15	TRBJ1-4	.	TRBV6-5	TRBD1	TGTGCCAGCAGTTACTCGGGACAGTCTAATGAAAAACTGTTTTTT	CASSYSGQSNEKLFF
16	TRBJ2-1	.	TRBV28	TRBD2	TGTGCCAGCAGTTCGTGGACTAGCGGGGGGGTCAATGAGCAGTTCTTC	CASSSWTSGGVNEQFF
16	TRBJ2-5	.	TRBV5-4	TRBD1	TGTGCCAGCAGCTTAGGCAGGGGGCGCGACCAAGAGACCCAGTACTTC	CASSLGRGRDQETQYF
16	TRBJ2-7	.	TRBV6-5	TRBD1	TGTGCCAGCAGTTACTCGGGGACAGGTGGTTACTACGAGCAGTACTTC	CASSYSGTGGYYEQYF
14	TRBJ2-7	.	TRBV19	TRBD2	TGTGCCAGTAGAGGGGTAGCGGGCCCCATGGAGCAGTACTTC	CASRGVAGPMEQYF
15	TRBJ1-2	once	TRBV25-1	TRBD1	TGTGCCAGCAGTGAATCGCGGACAGGACCCTATGGCTACACCTTC	CASSESRTGPYGYTF
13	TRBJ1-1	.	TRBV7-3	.	TGTGCCAGCAGCTTGAATAGTTACACTGAAGCTTTCTTT	CASSLNSYTEAFF
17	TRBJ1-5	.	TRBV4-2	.	TGTGCCAGCAGCCAAGCCGCGAACCTATATAGCAATCAGCCCCAGCATTTT	CASSQAANLYSNQPQHF
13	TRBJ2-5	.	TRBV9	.	TGTGCCAGCAACCCTAGGGGGGAAGAGACCCAGTACTTC	CASNPRGEETQYF
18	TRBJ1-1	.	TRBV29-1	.	TGCAGCGTTGCCCGTGGGTGGTTGGGGACGGTGGGGGACACTGAAGCTTTCTTT	CSVARGWLGTVGDTEAFF
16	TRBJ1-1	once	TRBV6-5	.	TGTGCCAGCAGTTACTCCCCTCGGACGGGAAACACTGAAGCTTTCTTT	CASSYSPRTGNTEAFF
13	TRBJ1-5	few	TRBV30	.	TGTGCCTGGAGTGTATTTGGCAATCAGCCCCAGCATTTT	CAWSVFGNQPQHF
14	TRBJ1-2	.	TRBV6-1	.	TGTGCCAGCAGTGAAGCGTACAGGGCGATTGGCTACACCTTC	CASSEAYRAIGYTF
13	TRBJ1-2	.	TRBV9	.	TGTGCCAGCAGCGTAGGATTTAACTATGGCTACACCTTC	CASSVGFNYGYTF
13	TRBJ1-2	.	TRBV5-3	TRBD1	TGTGCCAGCAGCTTACAGGGGGACTATGGCTACACCTTC	CASSLQGDYGYTF
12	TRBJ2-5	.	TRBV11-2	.	TGTGCCAGCAGCCGCGCCGATGAGACCCAGTACTTC	CASSRADETQYF
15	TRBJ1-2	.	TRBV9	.	TGTGCCAGCAGCCCTGGGGGGGCCCTTCCGGGTGGCTACACCTTC	CASSPGGALPGGYTF
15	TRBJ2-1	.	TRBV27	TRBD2	TGTGCCAGCAGCCGTGGACTAGCGGGAATGTATGAGCAGTTCTTC	CASSRGLAGMYEQFF
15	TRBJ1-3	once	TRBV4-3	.	TGCGCCAGCAGCCAAGATCCCCAGGGAGGAAACACCATATATTTT	CASSQDPQGGNTIYF
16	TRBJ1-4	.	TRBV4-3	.	TGCGCCAGCAGCCAGGCCGGGACACGGAGAAATGAAAAACTGTTTTTT	CASSQAGTRRNEKLFF
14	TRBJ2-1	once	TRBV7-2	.	TGTGCCAGCAGCTTAGGATGGGGATTCAATGAGCAGTTCTTC	CASSLGWGFNEQFF
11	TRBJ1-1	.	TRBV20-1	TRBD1	TGCAGTGCAAGGGACAGGGGTAGAACTTTCTTT	CSARDRGRTFF
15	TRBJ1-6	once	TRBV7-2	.	TGTGCCAGCAGCCGCCTTGGACAGTTCAATTCACCCCTCCACTTT	CASSRLGQFNSPLHF
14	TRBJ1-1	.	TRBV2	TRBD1	TGTGCCAGCAGTGGGACAGGGGGTTACACTGAAGCTTTCTTT	CASSGTGGYTEAFF
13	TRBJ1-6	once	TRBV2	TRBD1	TGTGCCAAAGGGACAGGTGATAATTCACCCCTCCACTTT	CAKGTGDNSPLHF
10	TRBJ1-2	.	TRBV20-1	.	TGCAGTGCTAGATTTCGCGGCTACACCTTC	CSARFRGYTF
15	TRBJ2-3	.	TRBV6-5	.	TGTGCCAGCTGGGGGAACAGGGTCCGCACAGATACGCAGTATTTT	CASWGNRVRTDTQYF
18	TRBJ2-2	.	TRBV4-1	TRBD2	TGCGCCAGCAGCCAAGAAATAGCGGGGGCCGCGAACACCGGGGAGCTGTTTTTT	CASSQEIAGAANTGELFF
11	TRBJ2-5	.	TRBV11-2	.	TGTGCCAGCAGCCAACGGGAGACCCAGTACTTC	CASSQRETQYF
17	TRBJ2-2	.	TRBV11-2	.	TGTGCCAGCAGCTTATATGGGCAGGATTGGTTGACCGGGGAGCTGTTTTTT	CASSLYGQDWLTGELFF
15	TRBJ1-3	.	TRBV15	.	TGTGCCACCAGCAGGGTACAGGGTGTCGGAAACACCATATATTTT	CATSRVQGVGNTIYF
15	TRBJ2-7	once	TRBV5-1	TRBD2	TGCGCCAGCAGCCTGTCGCTAGCGGGGCCCTACGAGCAGTACTTC	CASSLSLAGPYEQYF
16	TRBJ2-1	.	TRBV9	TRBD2	TGTGCCAGCAGCGGATCCGGGACTAGTAGGAGGAATGAGCAGTTCTTC	CASSGSGTSRRNEQFF
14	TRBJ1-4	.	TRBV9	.	TGTGCCAGCAGTCTACACCCCTCTAATGAAAAACTGTTTTTT	CASSLHPSNEKLFF
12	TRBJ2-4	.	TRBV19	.	TGTGCCAGCAGGGGGGGCGGAGGGATTCAGTACTTC	CASRGGGGIQYF
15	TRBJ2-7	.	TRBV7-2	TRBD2	TGTGCCAGCAGCCTTAGCGGGGGGCAATCCTACGAGCAGTACTTC	CASSLSGGQSYEQYF
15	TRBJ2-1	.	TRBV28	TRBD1	TGTGCCAGCAGCCTTGTCGACAGGGACGACAATGAGCAGTTCTTC	CASSLVDRDDNEQFF
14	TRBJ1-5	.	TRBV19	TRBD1	TGTGCCAGTAGGTGGGACAGCCTCAATCAGCCCCAGCATTTT	CASRWDSLNQPQHF
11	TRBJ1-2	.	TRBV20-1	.	TGCAGTGGGAAGGACCGCGCAAGCTACACCTTC	CSGKDRASYTF
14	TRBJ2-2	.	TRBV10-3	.	TGTGCCATCAGTGAGGGCACCTACCCCGGGGAGCTGTTTTTT	CAISEGTYPGELFF
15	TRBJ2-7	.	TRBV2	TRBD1	TGTGCCAGCAGTTTTACCGGGACAGGGGTTGGCGAGCAGTACTTC	CASSFTGTGVGEQYF
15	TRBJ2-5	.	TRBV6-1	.	TGTGCCAGCAGCCGGGGGCAGGAGATTCAAGAGACCCAGTACTTC	CASSRGQEIQETQYF
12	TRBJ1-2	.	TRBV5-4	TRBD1	TGTGCCAGCAGCCAGACAGGGGGGGGCTACACCTTC	CASSQTGGGYTF
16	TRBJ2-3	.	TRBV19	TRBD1	TGTGCCAGTAGCTACCGGGACAGAGGTAGCACAGATACGCAGTATTTT	CASSYRDRGSTDTQYF
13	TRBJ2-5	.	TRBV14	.	TGTGCCAGCAGCCCAGGGATTCGGGAGACCCAGTACTTC	CASSPGIRETQYF
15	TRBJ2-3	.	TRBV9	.	TGTGCCAGCAGCTTCGGACTAATTAGCACAGATACGCAGTATTTT	CASSFGLISTDTQYF
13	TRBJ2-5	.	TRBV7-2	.	TGTGCCAGCAGCCTGGACAGCCAAGAGACCCAGTACTTC	CASSLDSQETQYF
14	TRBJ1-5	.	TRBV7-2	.	TGTGCCAGCAGTGGGGGTTTTGGCAATCAGCCCCAGCATTTT	CASSGGFGNQPQHF
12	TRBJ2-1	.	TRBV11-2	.	TGTGCCAGCAGCCCCACTTTGGCGGGTGGGTTCTTC	CASSPTLAGGFF
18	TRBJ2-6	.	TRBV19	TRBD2	TGTGCCAGTAGACACGGGGGGTCGGTAGGTTCTGGGGCCAACGTCCTGACTTTC	CASRHGGSVGSGANVLTF
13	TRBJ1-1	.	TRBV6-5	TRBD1	TGTGCCAGCAGTCTCCAACAGGGGACTGAAGCTTTCTTT	CASSLQQGTEAFF
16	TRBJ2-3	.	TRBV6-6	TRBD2	TGTGCCAGCAGTCAGACTAGCGGGAGAATTGCAGATACGCAGTATTTT	CASSQTSGRIADTQYF
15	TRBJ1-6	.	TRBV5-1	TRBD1	TGCGCCAGCAGCTGGGGACAGGGGAATAATTCACCCCTCCACTTT	CASSWGQGNNSPLHF
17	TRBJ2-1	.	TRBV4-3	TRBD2	TGCGCCAGCAGCCAAGATTGGGGACTAGCGGTGTACAATGAGCAGTTCTTC	CASSQDWGLAVYNEQFF
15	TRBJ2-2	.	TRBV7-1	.	TGTGCCAGCAACTTAGGGCTGGTAGGGAGCGGGGAGCTGTTTTTT	CASNLGLVGSGELFF
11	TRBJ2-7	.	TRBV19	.	TGTGCCAGTAGTTACGACTACGAGCAGTACTTC	CASSYDYEQYF
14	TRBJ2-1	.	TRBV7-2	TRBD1	TGTGCCAGCAGCCGGGACAGGGCTGGAGGGGAGCAGTTCTTC	CASSRDRAGGEQFF